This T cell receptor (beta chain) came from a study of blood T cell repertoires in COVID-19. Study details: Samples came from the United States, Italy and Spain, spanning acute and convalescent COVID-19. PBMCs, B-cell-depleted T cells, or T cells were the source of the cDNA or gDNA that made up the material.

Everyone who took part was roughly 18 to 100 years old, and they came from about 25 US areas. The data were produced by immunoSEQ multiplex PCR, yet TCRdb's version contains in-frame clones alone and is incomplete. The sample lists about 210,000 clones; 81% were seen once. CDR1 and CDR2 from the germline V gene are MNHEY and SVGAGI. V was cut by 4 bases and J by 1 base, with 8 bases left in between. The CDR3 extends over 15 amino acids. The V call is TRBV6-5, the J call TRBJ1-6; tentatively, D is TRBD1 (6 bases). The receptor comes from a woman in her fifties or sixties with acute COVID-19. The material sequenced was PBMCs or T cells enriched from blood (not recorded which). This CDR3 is CASSLGGSYNSPLHF. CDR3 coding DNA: TGTGCCAGCAGTTTAGGGGGATCCTATAATTCACCCCTCCACTTT.